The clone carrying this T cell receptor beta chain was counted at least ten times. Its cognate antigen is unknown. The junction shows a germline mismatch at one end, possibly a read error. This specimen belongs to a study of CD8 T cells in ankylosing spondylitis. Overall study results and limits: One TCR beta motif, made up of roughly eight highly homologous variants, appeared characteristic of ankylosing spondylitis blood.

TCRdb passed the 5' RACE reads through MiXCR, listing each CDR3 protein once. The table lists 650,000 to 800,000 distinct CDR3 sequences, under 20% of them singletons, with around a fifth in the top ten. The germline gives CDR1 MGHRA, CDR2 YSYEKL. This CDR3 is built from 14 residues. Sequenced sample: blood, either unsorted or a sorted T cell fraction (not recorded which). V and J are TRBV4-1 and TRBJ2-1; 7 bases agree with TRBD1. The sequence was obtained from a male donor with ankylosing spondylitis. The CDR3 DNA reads TGTGCCAGCAGCCAAGGGGACAGTTACAATGAGCAGTTCTTC. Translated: CASSQGDSYNEQFF.